This T cell receptor (beta chain) was sequenced during a study of T cell repertoires in cytomegalovirus infection. The wider study: Through public TCR beta signatures, both CMV infection and matching HLA type were indicated.

Points on this clonotype: Its antigen is not known.

Germline values: CDR1 ENHRY, CDR2 SYGVKD. This CDR3 spans 14 amino acids. The germline V and J ends were trimmed by 0 bases and 10 bases, with 15 bases remaining between them. TCRdb re-called the reads through MiXCR, storing one row per CDR3 protein. This table holds hundreds of thousands of distinct CDR3 sequences, roughly a third found once. This receptor was obtained from a human donor in good health (CMV status not recorded). Some clones in this sample may be carry-over from other donors' samples. The material sequenced was cultured PBMCs, taken from culture after CMV antigen stimulation. This chain connects TRBV10-3 to TRBJ1-2; no clear D. The CDR3 here is CAISESTGSWDYTF. The DNA of the CDR3 is TGTGCCATCAGTGAGTCGACGGGATCCTGGGACTACACCTTC.